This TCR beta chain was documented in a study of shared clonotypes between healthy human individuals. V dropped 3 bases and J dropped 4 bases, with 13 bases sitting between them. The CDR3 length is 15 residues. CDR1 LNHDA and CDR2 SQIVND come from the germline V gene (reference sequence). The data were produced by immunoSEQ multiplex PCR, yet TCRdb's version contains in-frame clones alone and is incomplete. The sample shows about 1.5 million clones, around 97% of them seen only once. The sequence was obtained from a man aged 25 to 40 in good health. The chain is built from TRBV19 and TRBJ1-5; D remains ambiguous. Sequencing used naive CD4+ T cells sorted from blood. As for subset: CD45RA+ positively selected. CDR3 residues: CASSILEGMNQPQHF. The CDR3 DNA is TGTGCCAGTAGTATCCTGGAGGGCATGAATCAGCCCCAGCATTTT.